The 31 T cell receptor beta chains below all came from one sample that was sequenced in a study of Ad26.COV2.S vaccination and SARS-CoV-2 variants listed by TCRdb under 2021. The method behind the library was the immunoSEQ multiplex PCR assay. TCRdb took this table from immuneACCESS and kept in-frame rearrangements with V and J called. Such tables lack part of the clones; where checked against another copy, unresolved V genes explain under half of the gap, and the rest is unexplained. The sample profile shows some 270,000 clones; around nine tenths of them were found once. Less than 3% of the sample is taken by the ten largest. Sample treatment or condition, as interpreted from the label and publication: around 19 received Ad26.COV2.S at low or high dose, single or two shots; five or six received placebo; per-sample allocation not given. For vaccine and placebo recipients, repertoires were sequenced using samples collected on day 63 after the first injection.

The starting material was peripheral blood, obtained in a trial of Ad26.COV2.S vaccine versus placebo. Receptor source: a person between 18 and 65 years old who received the Ad26.COV2.S COVID-19 vaccine or a placebo.

This clone was detected only once. The chain joins TRBV30 to TRBJ1-6; D may be TRBD1 (5 bases). This CDR3 comprises 14 residues. V lost 2 bases, J lost 7 bases, and 12 bases lay in between. Per the germline V gene, CDR1 is GTSNPN and CDR2 is SVGIG (reference sequence). CDR3: CAWSRRGRNSPLHF. CDR3 nucleotide sequence: TGTGCCTGGAGTCGCCGGGGACGGAATTCACCCCTCCACTTT.

CDR3 in DNA: TGTGCCAGCAGCGTAGATAGGCCAGAGACTACCGGGGAGCTGTTTTTT. This gives the protein CASSVDRPETTGELFF. The chain carries TRBV9 and TRBJ2-2; D not resolved. V dropped 0 bases and J dropped 5 bases, with 14 bases sitting between them. CDR1 and CDR2 from the germline V gene are SGDLS and YYNGEE. CDR3 length: 16 amino acids.

This clone has a handful of counts. The rearrangement links TRBV19 to TRBJ1-2, with D perhaps TRBD1 (5 bases). The V and J ends lost 6 bases and 3 bases respectively, with 17 bases between them. The germline V gene has CDR1 LNHDA and CDR2 SQIVND (reference sequence). This CDR3 has 15 amino acids. CDR3 DNA sequence: TGTGCCAGTAGGACGCCAGGGTCTGAGTACTATGGCTACACCTTC. This gives the protein CASRTPGSEYYGYTF.

The chain carries TRBV2 and TRBJ2-1, with D perhaps matching TRBD1 (6 bases). V was trimmed by 6 bases and J by 5 bases, leaving 11 bases between them. CDR1 SNHLY and CDR2 FYNNEI come from the germline V gene. The CDR3 covers 13 residues. CDR3 sequence reads: CASRLQGNNEQFF. The CDR3 DNA sequence: TGTGCCAGCAGGTTACAGGGAAACAATGAGCAGTTCTTC.

This chain uses TRBV7-3 with TRBJ2-3, with D maybe TRBD1 (5 bases). The CDR3 is 14 residues long. The V end lost 3 bases, the J end lost 1 base, and 8 bases lay between the germline ends. The germline gives CDR1 SGHTA, CDR2 FQGTGA. The CDR3 DNA reads as TGTGCCAGCAGCTTTGGGGCCGGCACAGATACGCAGTATTTT. Translation: CASSFGAGTDTQYF.

The V and J genes are TRBV6-2 or TRBV6-3 and TRBJ2-7; D call uncertain. The CDR3 runs 14 residues. Germline V lookup: CDR1 MNHEY, CDR2 SVGEGT. Trimming took 3 bases from V and 3 from J, leaving 12 bases between them. CDR3 nucleotide sequence: TGTGCCAGCAGTTATCTACTTTCTGGCTACGAGCAGTACGTC. Amino acids: CASSYLLSGYEQYV.

The J gene is TRBJ1-2, the V gene TRBV9; D gene uncertain. Germline V gene lookup returns CDR1 SGDLS and CDR2 YYNGEE. This CDR3 contains 12 residues. Trimming took off 7 bases at V and 1 base at J, with 8 bases between the two ends. Written as DNA, the CDR3 is TGTGCCAGCCGGCGGGTTAACTATGGCTACACCTTC. Its translation is CASRRVNYGYTF.

This chain joins TRBV11-2 and TRBJ2-7; 7 bases align to TRBD1. CDR3 length: 13 amino acids. Germline CDR1 is SGHAT and CDR2 is FQNNGV. V lost 5 bases and J lost 7; bases outside the gene matches: 8. Written as DNA, the CDR3 is TGTGCCAGCAGCCAAGACAGGGTTCAGGAGCAGTACGTC. This translates into CASSQDRVQEQYV.

The rearrangement links TRBV10-2 to TRBJ2-7; D is unresolved. Germline CDR1 WSHSY, CDR2 SAAADI. This CDR3 spans 13 amino acids. V was clipped by 3 bases and J by 3 bases, with 9 bases between them. The CDR3 DNA sequence: TGCGCCAGCAGTGAAGGCCTGAGCTACGAGCAGTACGTC. It encodes CASSEGLSYEQYV.

The chain employs TRBV12-2 and TRBJ1-2; the table's D call, TRBD1, was not checked against the DNA. TRBV12-2 is shown as a pseudogene. CDR3 length: 13 residues. CDR3 in amino acids: CASRVGQGGGYTF. CDR3 DNA: TGTGCAAGTCGGGTCGGACAGGGAGGTGGCTACACCTTC.

The rearrangement uses TRBV11-2 and TRBJ2-4, with D perhaps assigned TRBD1 or TRBD2 (7 bases each). The germline gives CDR1 SGHAT, CDR2 FQNNGV. The CDR3 length is 16 residues. The V gene lost 0 bases and the J gene lost 3 bases, with 12 bases spanning the gap. The CDR3 region is CASSLEAGGGKNIQYF. The CDR3 coding sequence is TGTGCCAGCAGCTTAGAAGCAGGGGGGGGCAAAAACATTCAGTACTTC.

This rearrangement joins TRBV12-3 or TRBV12-4 to TRBJ1-2, with D possibly matching TRBD1 (6 bases). Between the trimmed V and J ends, which lost 8 bases and 8 bases, there was a span of 15 bases. The CDR3 spans 12 residues. The chain's CDR3 is CASRSGGRGYTF. The CDR3 region has the DNA TGTGCCAGCCGAAGCGGGGGGCGAGGCTACACCTTC.

The chain recombines TRBV4-2 with TRBJ2-3; 8 nucleotides align to TRBD2. This CDR3 comprises 15 residues. Germline CDR1 reads LGHNA; CDR2 reads YNFKEQ. V lost 4 bases to trimming and J lost 4 bases; unmatched junction nucleotides: 7. The CDR3 DNA is TGTGCCAGCAGCCCGGGGGGGGGCCGTGCAGATACGCAGTATTTT. This codes for CASSPGGGRADTQYF.

The chain combines TRBV14 with TRBJ1-1; no clear D gene. The CDR3 is 19 amino acids. Germline CDR1 SGHDN, CDR2 FVKESK. Trimming pared 3 bases from V and 1 base from J, leaving 24 bases between. CDR3 sequence: CASSHIGKTRRGKNTEAFF. CDR3 DNA sequence: TGTGCCAGCAGCCATATTGGAAAAACACGCCGCGGGAAGAACACTGAAGCTTTCTTT.

This clone was counted ten times or more. V gene TRBV5-8 combines with J gene TRBJ1-2, with a possible D match to TRBD1 (5 bases). CDR1 SGHTS and CDR2 YDEGEE come from the germline V gene. CDR3 size: 15 residues. Trimming took 0 bases from V and 7 from J, leaving 16 bases between them. CDR3: CASSLEGARGFGYTF. CDR3 DNA sequence: TGTGCCAGCAGCTTGGAAGGGGCGCGGGGTTTTGGCTACACCTTC.

The V gene is TRBV24-1, the J gene TRBJ1-3; TRBD1 is a possible D gene (5 bases). The V gene lost 2 bases and the J gene lost 2 bases, with 21 bases spanning the gap. CDR1 is KGHDR and CDR2 is SFDVKD in the germline V gene. The CDR3 consists of 19 residues. CDR3 bases: TGTGCCACCAGTGATTCATCACCCCCTCAGGGTAATACTGGAAACACCATATATTTT. The encoded protein is CATSDSSPPQGNTGNTIYF.

The J gene is TRBJ1-1, the V gene TRBV27; TRBD1 might be the D (5 bases). CDR3 length: 15 amino acids. V was pared by 3 bases and J by 4 bases, with 15 bases between. Germline V gene data show CDR1 as MNHEY and CDR2 as SMNVEV (reference sequence). The CDR3 nucleotides are TGTGCCAGCAGTTTTCTCGCACGGGGCGGCACTGAAGCTTTCTTT. Translated: CASSFLARGGTEAFF.

The rearrangement links TRBV29-1 to TRBJ1-2; no reliable D call. Germline CDR1 is SQVTM and CDR2 is ANQGSEA. The CDR3 extends over 15 amino acids. Trimming stripped 4 bases from V and 4 bases from J, with 19 bases between. The CDR3 nucleotides are TGCAGCGTTGCCCCCGGGAAGGGATATAGCTATGGCTACACCTTC. It specifies CSVAPGKGYSYGYTF.

The rearrangement links TRBV3-1 (or the pseudogene TRBV3-2) to TRBJ1-5; no firm D call. V shed 2 bases and J shed 3 bases, with 8 bases lying between them. The CDR3 has 14 amino acids. CDR1 LGHDT and CDR2 YNNKEL come from the germline V gene (reference sequence). In DNA form, the CDR3 reads TGTGCCAGCAGCCAATCGGGTGTCAATCAGCCCCAGCATTTT. Protein product: CASSQSGVNQPQHF.

The chain couples TRBV6-5 to TRBJ2-1; 8 bases are a match to TRBD1. The CDR3 length is 14 residues. V lost 6 bases to trimming and J lost 4 bases; unmatched junction nucleotides: 5. Germline CDR1 is MNHEY and CDR2 is SVGAGI. The chain's CDR3 is CASSPTGGYNEQFF. The CDR3 nucleotides are TGTGCCAGCAGCCCAACAGGGGGGTACAATGAGCAGTTCTTC.

The genes are TRBV7-9 and TRBJ2-3, with D perhaps matching TRBD2 (5 bases). This CDR3 contains 11 residues. The germline V gene has CDR1 SEHNR and CDR2 FQNEAQ (reference sequence). V lost 5 bases, J lost 7 bases, and 7 bases lay in between. CDR3 residues: CASSPGNTQYF. The CDR3 DNA reads TGTGCCAGCAGCCCCGGGAATACGCAGTATTTT.

The rearrangement joins TRBV5-1 to TRBJ2-5; 7 nucleotides align to TRBD2. Trimming at V came to 6 bases and at J to 2 bases, leaving 13 bases not matched to a gene. Germline CDR1 SGHRS, CDR2 YFSETQ. The CDR3 covers 16 residues. As DNA, the CDR3 is TGCGCCAGCACCCAGGGCTTGCTGGGGGGGCAAGAGACCCAGTACTTC. Protein: CASTQGLLGGQETQYF.

The gene calls are TRBV9 and TRBJ1-6; D remains ambiguous. Germline V gene lookup returns CDR1 SGDLS and CDR2 YYNGEE. V was clipped by 1 base and J by 10 bases, with 12 bases between them. This CDR3 spans 14 amino acids. CDR3 region: CASSVRPGGSPLHF. The CDR3 DNA is TGTGCCAGCAGCGTACGGCCAGGAGGCTCACCCCTCCACTTT.

This chain uses TRBV19 with TRBJ2-2, with a possible D match to TRBD2 (6 bases). The CDR3 sequence is 17 residues long. The germline gives CDR1 LNHDA, CDR2 SQIVND (reference sequence). V was trimmed by 6 bases and J by 6 bases, leaving 23 bases between them. The CDR3 reads CASSVVGGVGAAGELFF. CDR3 nucleotide sequence: TGTGCCAGTAGCGTCGTAGGAGGGGTAGGGGCGGCCGGGGAGCTGTTTTTT.

The J gene is TRBJ2-3, the V gene TRBV6-1; no reliable D call. Germline CDR1 and CDR2: MNHNS and SASEGT. Trimming stripped 3 bases from V and 2 bases from J, with 6 bases between. The CDR3 has 13 residues. The CDR3 nucleotides are TGTGCCAGCAGTGACAGGTCCACAGATACGCAGTATTTT. It translates to CASSDRSTDTQYF.

The chain carries TRBV10-1 and TRBJ1-1, with TRBD1 identical over 8 bases. The CDR3 totals 14 residues. J lost 5 bases, V lost 0 bases, and 2 bases had no gene match. CDR1 is WNHNN and CDR2 is SYGVQD in the germline V gene (reference sequence). The CDR3 loop reads CASSESRGRTEAFF. CDR3 nucleotides: TGCGCCAGCAGTGAGTCCAGGGGGCGAACTGAAGCTTTCTTT.

J is TRBJ1-1 and V is TRBV19; D gene unclear. Germline CDR1 reads LNHDA; CDR2 reads SQIVND (reference sequence). The ends were cut back, 2 bases at V and 1 base at J, with 8 bases in the middle. This CDR3 is built from 14 residues. The CDR3, as DNA: TGTGCCAGTAGTATATTAGGATCGAACACTGAAGCTTTCTTT. Protein product: CASSILGSNTEAFF.

For the CDR3, the DNA is TGTGCCAGCAGCCAGTTGGGCCAGAACACTGAAGCTTTCTTT. Protein: CASSQLGQNTEAFF. The chain is built from TRBV3-1 (or the pseudogene TRBV3-2) and TRBJ1-1; D unclear. CDR3 size: 14 residues. Trimming took 3 bases from V and 1 from J, leaving 9 bases between them. From germline, CDR1 is LGHDT and CDR2 YNNKEL (reference sequence).

The chain joins TRBV15 to TRBJ2-7; a possible D gene is TRBD2 (6 bases). V was trimmed by 1 base and J by 1 base, leaving 8 bases between them. CDR1 is LNHNV, CDR2 YYDKDF, per germline (reference sequence). CDR3 length: 14 residues. The CDR3 loop reads CATSRGGDSYEQYF. The CDR3 DNA follows: TGTGCCACCAGCAGAGGGGGGGATTCCTACGAGCAGTACTTC.

The chain links TRBV18 to TRBJ2-1, with D hard to call. V was clipped by 2 bases and J by 10 bases, with 6 bases between them. The CDR3 loop spans 11 amino acids. Germline lookup yields CDR1 KGHSH and CDR2 LQKENI. CDR3 amino acids: CASSPSQEQFF. The CDR3 DNA reads as TGTGCCAGCTCACCATCGCAAGAGCAGTTCTTC.

This clone occurred a few times. Other nucleotide sequences in the sample specify the same CDR3. The gene calls are TRBV11-2 and TRBJ1-4; D not resolved. V was shortened by 5 bases and J by 4 bases, with 5 bases between the two germline ends. The CDR3 covers 12 residues. The germline CDR1 and CDR2 sequences are SGHAT and FQNNGV. The CDR3: CASSHLNEKLFF. In DNA form, the CDR3 reads TGTGCCAGCAGCCACCTTAATGAAAAACTGTTTTTT.